This is a list of T cell receptor beta chains from one sample in a study of T cells after yellow fever vaccination. TCRdb re-analysed the 5' RACE reads in MiXCR, keeping a single row per CDR3 protein. The sample has a few hundred thousand distinct CDR3 sequences; approximately 21% are singletons. The sequenced sample was PBMCs, obtained 15 days after the yellow fever booster vaccination. These receptors came from a man younger than 40 who received the YFV17D yellow fever vaccine. CDR3s leave out the opening cysteine and the closing phenylalanine or tryptophan.

v_gene: TRBV7-2
CDR3aa: ASSFRTNTGELF

v_gene: TRBV20-1
CDR3aa: SAHERRLSTDTQY

v_gene: TRBV12-3/TRBV12-4
CDR3aa: ASSFYGVQETQY

v_gene: TRBV5-4
CDR3aa: ASSLGMGGKYYEQY

v_gene: TRBV20-1
CDR3aa: SATLAGGSYNEQF

v_gene: TRBV11-2
CDR3aa: ASSFIIASVRERRNEQF

v_gene: TRBV7-2
CDR3aa: ASSSRTGENSPLH

v_gene: TRBV4-3
CDR3aa: ASSRVPGTSGRGEQF

v_gene: TRBV5-1
CDR3aa: ASSGGLAGTDTQY

v_gene: TRBV18
CDR3aa: ASSPRPGGADTQY

v_gene: TRBV24-1
CDR3aa: ATSDSGVTGAGGPRDTQY

v_gene: TRBV29-1
CDR3aa: SVEGAAKNIQY

v_gene: TRBV12-3/TRBV12-4
CDR3aa: ASRMRYTGELF

v_gene: TRBV11-2
CDR3aa: ASSSTDRGFAYEQY

v_gene: TRBV28
CDR3aa: ASSRYSYEQY

v_gene: TRBV29-1
CDR3aa: SVSGSRSYNEQF

v_gene: TRBV7-9
CDR3aa: ASSPGWSSTDTQY

v_gene: TRBV6-5
CDR3aa: ASSYWGPNTGELF

v_gene: TRBV6-1
CDR3aa: ASTPRGAPYNEQF

v_gene: TRBV6-2/TRBV6-3
CDR3aa: ASSAWVDYEQY

v_gene: TRBV6-2/TRBV6-3
CDR3aa: ASSSWTSGTNEQF

v_gene: TRBV7-2
CDR3aa: ASSILGDSTDTQY

v_gene: TRBV5-1
CDR3aa: ASSLGAVGSPLH

v_gene: TRBV5-1
CDR3aa: ASFLREAGGRQF

v_gene: TRBV7-9
CDR3aa: ASSSLGLPYEQY

v_gene: TRBV7-3
CDR3aa: ASSPVSGAGTQY

v_gene: TRBV15
CDR3aa: ATSGVYNSPLH

v_gene: TRBV24-1
CDR3aa: ATSDVGRDSKYNEQF

v_gene: TRBV20-1
CDR3aa: SAHRDAWTQY

v_gene: TRBV20-1
CDR3aa: SAMGAYGYT

v_gene: TRBV5-1
CDR3aa: ASSSAGGTSGQY

v_gene: TRBV27
CDR3aa: ASGLAPSYEQY

v_gene: TRBV9
CDR3aa: ASSPRGIFTETQY

v_gene: TRBV12-3/TRBV12-4
CDR3aa: ASGTGVRGELF

v_gene: TRBV6-5
CDR3aa: ASSFHAGRTDTQY

v_gene: TRBV7-9
CDR3aa: ASSLTGREGSYEQY

v_gene: TRBV10-3
CDR3aa: AISEGPRPY

v_gene: TRBV6-2/TRBV6-3
CDR3aa: ASSYRAGGEANYGYT

v_gene: TRBV6-1
CDR3aa: ASSRDRLQGPQH

v_gene: TRBV28
CDR3aa: ASGSPGKGYEQY

v_gene: TRBV12-3/TRBV12-4
CDR3aa: ASTRTSGRRDEQF